This section outlines one TCR beta chain sequence together with its context. No cognate antigen has been identified for it. The sample holds no much larger clone one base away, and base qualities are not on file. This record comes from a study of blood T cell repertoires in COVID-19 (TCRdb year 2020). Study-level background: Collaborator samples came from the United States, Italy and Spain and covered acute and convalescent phases of COVID-19. The prospective study material was composed of cDNA or gDNA derived from T cells, B-cell-depleted T cells, or PBMCs. The dataset comprised deeply sampled blood TCRbeta repertoires from subjects exposed to, actively infected with, or recovered from COVID-19. The repertoires were released in a freely available public database meant as a resource for research on the immune response to SARS-CoV-2. Samples came from the ongoing ImmuneRACE study (first 160 participants) plus 1,254 subjects from 6 global collaborators. Sample metadata almost always included a de-identified subject ID, COVID-19 status, age in years and sex. HLA class I and class II types, where available, came from metadata supplied by the sample provider rather than from assay-based typing. What the work shows at the level of the full study, not this receptor alone: How much clinical and demographic metadata was included differed by source and by participant, and the metadata was provided uncurated.

Inclusive of the bounding cysteine and phenylalanine, the CDR3 is 14 residues long. CDR3 DNA only is kept here, 42 bases in frame from base 1. V and J are truncated by 4 bases and 9 bases respectively, leaving an intervening sequence of 16 bases. CDR1 and CDR2 are drawn from the germline V gene (reference sequence): LNHDA, SQIVND. Whole blood was collected in K2EDTA tubes by collaborating institutions according to the institutions' own protocols. For TCRbeta analysis, collaborators shipped samples in one of three forms: frozen whole blood, isolated PBMCs, or DNA extracted from either of those sample types. TCRbeta CDR3 regions were amplified from genomic DNA using the immunoSEQ Assay, a bias-controlled multiplex PCR. As for the authors' bioinformatics: The number of nucleated cells in each sample was estimated by amplification of reference gene primers within the assay. To quantify the absolute abundance of each unique TCRbeta CDR3 rearrangement, sequence reads were collapsed and filtered. For each sample, productive Simpson clonality was calculated by taking the square root of Simpson's diversity index across productive rearrangements. Here the immuneACCESS table is served through TCRdb, limited to in-frame sequences with V and J called. Missing clones are a known gap in these copies; in checked studies unresolved V genes cover under half, and the rest lacks a known reason. The D gene and trimming were derived from the DNA, and the V and J assignments and clone size from that table. This sample lists about 120,000 clones; about 87% were detected once. In total, the top ten clones hold more than 2% of the sample.

The receptor comes from a woman between 45 and 60 years old with acute or convalescent COVID-19. The chain is made from TRBV19 and TRBJ1-5; the D region possibly corresponds to TRBD1 (6 bases align). The sample was peripheral blood. Here is the DNA: TGTGCCAGTAGTAGCGACAGGAGTTCAGGGCCCCAGCATTTT. The encoded protein is CASSSDRSSGPQHF.